The 25 T cell receptor beta chains presented below share a single source sample, sequenced in a study of cytomegalovirus exposure and HLA in healthy donors. The PCR had 60 Vbeta and 13 Jbeta primers. Some clones are missing from TCRdb's copy, which holds only in-frame ones; the method was immunoSEQ multiplex PCR. The data show 80,000 to 100,000 clones, about 81% seen once. The sequenced sample was PBMCs. All receptors derive from a man aged 40-49 years in good health and CMV-seronegative.

The chain joins TRBV7-9 to TRBJ2-3; 13 positions match TRBD2. The trim removed 1 base at V and 8 bases at J, leaving 6 bases unmatched. Germline values: CDR1 SEHNR, CDR2 FQNEAQ (reference sequence). This CDR3 has 16 amino acids. The CDR3 DNA sequence: TGTGCCAGCAGCTTAGGGACTAGCGGGGGATTAGGTACGCAGTATTTT. It translates to CASSLGTSGGLGTQYF.

Comments on this clone: Germline is not matched at one junction end, which may reflect a read error. J is TRBJ1-2 and V is TRBV25-1; 9 bases are shared with TRBD1. This CDR3 has 13 amino acids. In germline, CDR1 is MGHDK, CDR2 SYGVNS. In DNA, the CDR3 is TGTGCCAGCAGTGGGGCGGGGGACAGGGAGTGCCGCTTC. Translated: CASSGAGDRECRF.

In this sample, this clone turned up once. This chain links TRBV18 with TRBJ1-2, with D perhaps matching TRBD1 (6 bases). Per germline, CDR1 KGHSH and CDR2 LQKENI. V lost 3 bases to trimming and J lost 4 bases, with 15 bases between them. This CDR3 region has 15 residues. The CDR3 sequence: CASSPSQGSSYGYTF. Here the CDR3 DNA reads TGTGCCAGCTCACCTTCTCAGGGGTCTAGCTATGGCTACACCTTC.

V is TRBV7-8 and J is TRBJ1-5, with 8 bases lining up with TRBD1. The CDR3 has 15 amino acids. Per germline, CDR1 SGHVS and CDR2 FQNEAQ. V dropped 5 bases and J dropped 6; count of bases not matched to a gene: 9. As DNA, the CDR3 is TGTGCCAGCAGCCCTTCAGACAGGGGTCCTCAGCCCCAGCATTTT. This encodes CASSPSDRGPQPQHF.

The chain employs TRBV7-9 and TRBJ2-5; perhaps TRBD2 as D (6 bases). Germline values: CDR1 SEHNR, CDR2 FQNEAQ (reference sequence). Trimming took off 5 bases at V and 3 bases at J, with 22 bases between the two ends. This CDR3 has 17 residues. The CDR3 spells CASSPGSSAKTKETQYF. Here the CDR3 DNA reads TGTGCCAGCAGCCCGGGATCTAGCGCAAAGACTAAAGAGACCCAGTACTTC.

The chain carries TRBV7-2 and TRBJ2-1, with 7 bases identical to TRBD2. CDR3 length equals 16 residues. Trimming removed 4 bases from V and 4 bases from J; junction bases left unmatched: 10. Per germline, CDR1 SGHTA and CDR2 FQGNSA. The CDR3 loop reads CASSSRLAMSYNEQFF. For the CDR3, the DNA is TGTGCCAGCAGCTCGAGACTAGCCATGAGTTACAATGAGCAGTTCTTC.

The chain employs TRBV10-3 and TRBJ1-6; the match to TRBD1 covers 9 bases. The CDR3 has 15 amino acids. CDR1 is ENHRY and CDR2 is SYGVKD in the germline V gene. Trimming took 7 bases from V and 5 from J; bases not matched to a gene: 6. CDR3 protein: CAITEDRGDNSPLHF. The DNA of the CDR3 is TGTGCCATCACCGAGGACAGGGGAGATAATTCACCCCTCCACTTT.

V is TRBV7-9 and J is TRBJ2-1, with 10 positions matching TRBD2. Per the germline V gene, CDR1 is SEHNR and CDR2 is FQNEAQ (reference sequence). This CDR3 comprises 14 residues. The J segment lost 13 bases and the V segment lost 3 bases, leaving 9 bases of the junction unmatched. CDR3 sequence (DNA): TGTGCCAGCAGCTTTTTAAGCGGGGGGGCCGCTCAGTTCTTC. Encoded protein: CASSFLSGGAAQFF.

Only a few counts were recorded for this clone. The rearrangement uses TRBV6-5 and TRBJ1-2; 7 bases line up with TRBD1. Trimming cost V 6 bases and J 7 bases; bases outside gene matches: 11. CDR3 length equals 14 residues. Per the germline V gene, CDR1 is MNHEY and CDR2 is SVGAGI. The CDR3 DNA is TGTGCCAGCAGGGATACCGGGACAGTCTCTGGCTACACCTTC. Translation: CASRDTGTVSGYTF.

Here the CDR3 reads CASSQEYQGLAGPDFYEQYF. In nucleotides, the CDR3 is TGCGCCAGCAGCCAAGAATACCAGGGGCTAGCGGGCCCCGATTTCTACGAGCAGTACTTC. This chain links TRBV4-1 with TRBJ2-7, with 8 bases fitting TRBD2. This CDR3 is 20 amino acids long. J gave up 3 bases and V 0 bases, and 19 bases lay outside the gene matches. Germline V gene lookup returns CDR1 MGHRA and CDR2 YSYEKL.

The rearrangement uses TRBV6-1 and TRBJ2-7; D might be TRBD2 (5 bases). The V and J ends lost 5 bases and 0 bases respectively, with 8 bases between them. Germline assignment: CDR1 MNHNS and CDR2 SASEGT. The CDR3 has 13 amino acids. CDR3 loop: CASSPGLSYEQYF. The DNA for the CDR3 is TGTGCCAGCAGTCCAGGACTCTCCTACGAGCAGTACTTC.

The rearrangement links TRBV7-2 to TRBJ1-2, with 10 nucleotides matching TRBD1. The ends lost 4 bases at V and 3 bases at J; junction bases unmatched: 11. Germline V CDR1 and CDR2: SGHTA, FQGNSA. The CDR3 consists of 17 residues. The CDR3 DNA follows: TGTGCCAGCAGCTCCGGGACAGGGGCGTTAGGTCACTATGGCTACACCTTC. Protein product: CASSSGTGALGHYGYTF.

The CDR3 DNA sequence: TGTGCCAGCAGTCTTTTCGCGGGGGGGGCAGATACGCAGTATTTT. Translating it yields CASSLFAGGADTQYF. The chain links TRBV28 to TRBJ2-3, with TRBD2 identical over 9 bases. Germline V gene lookup returns CDR1 MDHEN and CDR2 SYDVKM. This CDR3 spans 15 amino acids. J lost 4 bases, V lost 5 bases, and 7 bases had no gene match.

The rearrangement uses TRBV19 and TRBJ1-2; D remains ambiguous. Germline-derived CDR1 and CDR2 are LNHDA and SQIVND (reference sequence). The CDR3 sequence is 13 residues long. V was pared by 4 bases and J by 5 bases, with 11 bases between. The CDR3 DNA reads TGTGCCAGTAGTAATATCGACTTGTATGGCTACACCTTC. Its protein is CASSNIDLYGYTF. Using reference TRBV19 and TRBJ1-2 for the parts outside the CDR3, the full variable domain is DGGITQSPKYLFRKEGQNVTLSCEQNLNHDAMYWYRQDPGQGLRLIYYSQIVNDFQKGDIAEGYSVSREKKESFPLTVTSAQKNPTAFYLCASSNIDLYGYTFGSGTRLTVV.

The chain couples TRBV29-1 to TRBJ2-2; possibly TRBD1 for D (6 bases). Germline loops: CDR1 SQVTM, CDR2 ANQGSEA. Trimming removed 4 bases from V and 6 bases from J, with 15 bases in between. CDR3 length: 14 amino acids. CDR3 region: CSVVGQGKPGELFF. The CDR3 bases are TGCAGCGTTGTAGGGCAGGGGAAACCCGGGGAGCTGTTTTTT.

This clone was counted once. This chain links TRBV7-9 with TRBJ1-4; the D is unclear. Germline loops: CDR1 SEHNR, CDR2 FQNEAQ (reference sequence). The CDR3 loop spans 15 amino acids. Trimming took 1 base from V and 3 from J, leaving 9 bases between them. This chain's CDR3 is CASSLEGSANEKLFF. CDR3 sequence (DNA): TGTGCCAGCAGCTTAGAAGGGAGCGCTAATGAAAAACTGTTTTTT.

The chain uses TRBV5-1 and TRBJ2-7; 7 bases map to TRBD1. The trim removed 4 bases at V and 5 bases at J, leaving 6 bases unmatched. CDR1 and CDR2 from the germline V gene are SGHRS and YFSETQ. The CDR3 runs 13 residues. CDR3 sequence: CASSPRDSHEQYF. For the CDR3, the DNA is TGCGCCAGCAGCCCCCGGGACAGTCACGAGCAGTACTTC.

The J gene is TRBJ1-4, the V gene TRBV5-1, with 7 bases that match TRBD1. The CDR3 loop spans 13 amino acids. V shed 5 bases and J 10 bases; nucleotides not matched to a gene: 8. Germline CDR1 reads SGHRS; CDR2 reads YFSETQ. The chain's CDR3 is CASRTDRVGKLFF. In DNA form, the CDR3 reads TGCGCCAGCAGAACCGACAGGGTGGGAAAACTGTTTTTT. The variable domain in full, with the rest retrieved from reference TRBV5-1 and TRBJ1-4, is KAGVTQTPRYLIKTRGQQVTLSCSPISGHRSVSWYQQTPGQGLQFLFEYFSETQRNKGNFPGRFSGRQFSNSRSEMNVSTLELGDSALYLCASRTDRVGKLFFGSGTQLSVL.

The V and J genes are TRBV6-1 and TRBJ1-2; perhaps TRBD1 as D (6 bases). Trimming removed 5 bases from V and 11 bases from J, with 18 bases in between. Germline assignment: CDR1 MNHNS and CDR2 SASEGT. The length of the CDR3 is 13 residues. The CDR3 DNA sequence: TGTGCCAGCAGTTATACAGGGACTAAAGGGTACACCTTC. As protein: CASSYTGTKGYTF.

The chain has TRBV29-1 and TRBJ2-7, with a possible D match to TRBD2 (5 bases). V was cut by 3 bases and J by 2 bases, with 8 bases left in between. Per the germline V gene, CDR1 is SQVTM and CDR2 is ANQGSEA. CDR3 size: 12 residues. This CDR3 is CSVEVAPYEQYF. CDR3 DNA sequence: TGCAGCGTTGAGGTAGCGCCCTACGAGCAGTACTTC.

The chain couples TRBV28 to TRBJ1-2, with TRBD1 identical over 7 bases. The germline CDR1 and CDR2 sequences are MDHEN and SYDVKM. CDR3 length: 14 amino acids. V gave up 2 bases and J gave up 3 bases; unmatched junction bases: 3. This CDR3 is CASSLIDRDYGYTF. The CDR3 coding sequence is TGTGCCAGCAGTTTAATAGACAGGGACTATGGCTACACCTTC.

Concerning this clone: One junction end disagrees with the germline gene, perhaps due to a read error. The chain has TRBV28 and TRBJ1-6; 7 nucleotides agree with TRBD1. The CDR3 runs to 14 residues. Germline CDR1 MDHEN, CDR2 SYDVKM. DNA of the CDR3: TGTGCCAGCAGTATTAGACAGGGTAATCCACCCCTCCACTTT. Translation: CASSIRQGNPPLHF. The variable domain in full, with the rest retrieved from reference TRBV28 and TRBJ1-6, is DVKVTQSSRYLVKRTGEKVFLECVQDMDHENMFWYRQDPGLGLRLIYFSYDVKMKEKGDIPEGYSVSREKKERFSLILESASTNQTSMYLCASSIRQGNPPLHFGNGTRLTVT.

The V call is TRBV7-9, the J call TRBJ1-1; 8 positions match TRBD1. The CDR3 consists of 12 residues. The V and J ends lost 6 bases and 7 bases, in that order; junction bases with no gene match: 4. Germline loops: CDR1 SEHNR, CDR2 FQNEAQ (reference sequence). This chain's CDR3 is CASSWTGIEAFF. Here the CDR3 DNA reads TGTGCCAGCAGTTGGACAGGGATTGAAGCTTTCTTT.

The genes are TRBV27 and TRBJ2-7; 9 bases are a match to TRBD2. Germline V gene sequence: CDR1 MNHEY, CDR2 SMNVEV (reference sequence). With 6 bases clipped from V and 0 bases from J, the junction kept 6 bases outside the gene matches. The length of the CDR3 is 15 residues. The CDR3 loop reads CASRASGGSSYEQYF. CDR3 sequence (DNA): TGTGCCAGCAGGGCCAGCGGGGGGAGCTCCTACGAGCAGTACTTC.

V is TRBV4-3 and J is TRBJ1-6; no reliable D call. Germline CDR1 and CDR2: LGHNA and YSLEER. V lost 0 bases to trimming and J lost 0 bases, with 9 bases between them. CDR3 length: 17 residues. CDR3 coding DNA: TGCGCCAGCAGCCAAGAAGGCGGTAGCTCCTATAATTCACCCCTCCACTTT. Its translation is CASSQEGGSSYNSPLHF.